The 5 T cell receptor beta chains below were found in one sample sequenced in a study of immune heterogeneity within non-small cell lung tumors (dated by TCRdb to 2017 to 2018). Sequencing was carried out with a HiSeq X Ten. The TCR beta CDR3 region was amplified with a multiplex PCR system, in which a first round of approximately 10 cycles was run using 32 V-gene forward and 13 J-gene reverse primers. Starting from the raw public reads, TCRdb applied fastp trimming at Q25, assembled clones with MiXCR and retained in-frame beta chains. Duplicate CDR3 protein sequences are folded into a single record with the most common DNA and genes. Here the sample has under 13,000 distinct CDR3 sequences; nearly 30% occur a single time. Roughly a fifth of the sample belongs to the ten largest clones. Genomic DNA was extracted from bulk tumor tissue and used as the TCR template, and 600 ng gDNA was amplified per sample. Multiple biopsies per primary tumor were taken during surgery, spaced as far apart as possible within the tumor mass. The study cohort was described as untreated, and the patients were newly diagnosed NSCLC cases having curative surgery.

The sample was lung tumor tissue. The receptors shown here come from a woman in her 50s with non-small cell lung cancer.

Concerning this clonotype itself: One junction end does not reproduce the germline sequence, and a read error may be involved. V gene TRBV24-1 combines with J gene TRBJ2-1, with D hard to call. Germline-derived CDR1 and CDR2 are KGHDR and SFDVKD. This CDR3 is built from 11 residues. The CDR3 bases are TGTGCCACCGGGATGTACAATGAGCGGTTCTTC. Translation gives CATGMYNERFF.

This clonotype was observed a few times. V and J are TRBV29-1 and TRBJ2-7; D might be TRBD2 (5 bases). This CDR3 is built from 11 residues. Germline CDR1 reads SQVTM; CDR2 reads ANQGSEA. The ends were cut back, 4 bases at V and 4 bases at J, with 8 bases in the middle. CDR3 in DNA: TGCAGCGTTGCGGAGGAGTACGAGCAGTACTTC. Protein sequence: CSVAEEYEQYF.

This clonotype has a handful of counts. The chain couples TRBV9 to TRBJ1-6, with unresolved D. CDR3 length equals 16 residues. Germline CDR1 and CDR2: SGDLS and YYNGEE. The ends were cut back, 7 bases at V and 7 bases at J, with 21 bases in the middle. CDR3 residues: CASSRRISGVNSPLHF. In nucleotides, the CDR3 is TGTGCCAGCTCCCGCAGAATCAGCGGGGTAAATTCACCCCTCCACTTT.

This clonotype is judged medium-sized. In DNA, the CDR3 is TGCAGTGCTAGAGGTCCGGGAACGGGCGAGCAGTACTTC. Its translation is CSARGPGTGEQYF. The rearrangement joins TRBV20-1 to TRBJ2-7; D is perhaps TRBD2 (5 bases). The germline V gene encodes CDR1 DFQATT and CDR2 SNEGSKA (reference sequence). Trimming left V 1 base short and J 6 bases short, with 13 bases between. This CDR3 has 13 amino acids.

By sample fraction, this clonotype is medium-sized (0.01 to 0.1%). The V gene is TRBV5-1, the J gene TRBJ2-7; 8 bases are a match to TRBD1. This CDR3 contains 15 residues. Trimming at V came to 4 bases and at J to 6 bases, leaving 12 bases not matched to a gene. Looked up from germline, CDR1 is SGHRS and CDR2 is YFSETQ. In DNA form, the CDR3 reads TGCGCCAGCAGCGGACAGGGTGGTTCTGCGAGCGAGCAGTACTTC. It translates to CASSGQGGSASEQYF.